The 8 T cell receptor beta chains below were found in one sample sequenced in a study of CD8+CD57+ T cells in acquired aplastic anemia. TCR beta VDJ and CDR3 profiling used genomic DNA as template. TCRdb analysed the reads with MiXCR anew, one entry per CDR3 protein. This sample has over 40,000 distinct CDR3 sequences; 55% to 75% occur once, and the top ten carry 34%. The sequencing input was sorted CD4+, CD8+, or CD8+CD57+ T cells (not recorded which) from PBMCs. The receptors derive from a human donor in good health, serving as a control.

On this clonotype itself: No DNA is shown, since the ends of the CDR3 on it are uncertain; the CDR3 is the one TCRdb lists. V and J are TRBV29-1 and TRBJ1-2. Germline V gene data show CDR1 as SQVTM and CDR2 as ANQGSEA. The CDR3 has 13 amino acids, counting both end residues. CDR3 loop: CSVVGEGNYGYIF.

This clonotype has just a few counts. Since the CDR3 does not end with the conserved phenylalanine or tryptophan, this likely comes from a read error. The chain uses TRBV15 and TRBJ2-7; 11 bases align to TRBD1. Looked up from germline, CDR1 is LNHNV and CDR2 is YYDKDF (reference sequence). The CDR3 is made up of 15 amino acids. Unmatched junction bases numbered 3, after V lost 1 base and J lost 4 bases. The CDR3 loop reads CATSRGGQGAYEQYA. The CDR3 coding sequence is TGTGCCACCAGCAGAGGAGGACAGGGGGCTTACGAGCAGTACGCC.

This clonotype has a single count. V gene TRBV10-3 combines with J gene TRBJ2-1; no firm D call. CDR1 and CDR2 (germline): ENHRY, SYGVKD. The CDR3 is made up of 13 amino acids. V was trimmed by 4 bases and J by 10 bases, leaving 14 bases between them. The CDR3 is CAISVVKAWEQFF. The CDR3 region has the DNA TGTGCCATCAGTGTAGTAAAGGCCTGGGAGCAGTTCTTC.

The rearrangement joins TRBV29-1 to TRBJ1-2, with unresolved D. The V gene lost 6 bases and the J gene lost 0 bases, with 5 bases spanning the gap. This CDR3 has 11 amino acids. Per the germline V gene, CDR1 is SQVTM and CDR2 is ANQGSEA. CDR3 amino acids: CSVETNYGYTF. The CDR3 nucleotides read TGCAGCGTAGAAACTAACTATGGCTACACCTTC.

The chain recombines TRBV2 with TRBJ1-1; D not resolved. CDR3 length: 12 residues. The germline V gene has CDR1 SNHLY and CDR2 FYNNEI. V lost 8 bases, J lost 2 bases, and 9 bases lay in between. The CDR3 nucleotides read TGTGCCAGCGGTTGGATAAACACTGAAGCTTTCTTT. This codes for CASGWINTEAFF.

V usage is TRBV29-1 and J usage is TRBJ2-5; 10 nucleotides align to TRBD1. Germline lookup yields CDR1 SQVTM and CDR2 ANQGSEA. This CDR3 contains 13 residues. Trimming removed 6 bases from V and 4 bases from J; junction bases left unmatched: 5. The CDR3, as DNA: TGCAGCGTGGCAAGGACAGGGGGAGAGACCCAGTACTTC. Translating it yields CSVARTGGETQYF.

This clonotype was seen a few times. CDR3 sequence (DNA): TGTGCCAGCAACCAGGCGCACACTGAAGCTTTCTTT. Translation: CASNQAHTEAFF. The V gene is TRBV2, the J gene TRBJ1-1; D gene ambiguous. Germline V gives CDR1 SNHLY, CDR2 FYNNEI. Deletions cut 7 bases from V and 3 bases from J, with 9 bases between. The CDR3 spans 12 residues.

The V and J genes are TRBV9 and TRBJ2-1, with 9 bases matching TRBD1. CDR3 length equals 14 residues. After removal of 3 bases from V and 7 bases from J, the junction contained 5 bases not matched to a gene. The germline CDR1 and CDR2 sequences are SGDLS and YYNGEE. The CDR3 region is CASSAQGASNEQFF. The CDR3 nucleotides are TGTGCCAGCAGCGCACAGGGGGCGTCGAATGAGCAGTTCTTC.